The sequence of this T cell receptor beta chain was determined in a study of T cell responses to AZD1222 COVID-19 vaccine. Whole-study results and caveats: Spike-specific TCR breadth and depth both grew after two AZD1222 doses. Regions 160-218 and 743-854 held dominance among vaccine-associated CD4 TCRs, which spanned spike. Repertoire collection took place solely once the T cell response had peaked.

Produced via immunoSEQ multiplex PCR; TCRdb's table is partial and in-frame only. The sample contains 110,000 to 150,000 clones, approximately 90% of which appear only once. CDR3 length equals 12 residues. V shed 0 bases and J shed 2 bases, with 4 bases lying between them. Germline assignment: CDR1 GTSNPN and CDR2 SVGIG (reference sequence). With regard to this clone: Its target is not known.

This receptor was obtained from an adult who received the AZD1222 COVID-19 vaccine. The material was peripheral blood, obtained 28 days after the second AZD1222 dose. The genes are TRBV30 and TRBJ1-1; D unclear. CDR3 residues: CAWSVRNTEAFF. CDR3 nucleotides: TGTGCCTGGAGTGTACGAAACACTGAAGCTTTCTTT. Variable domain in full (rest from reference TRBV30 and TRBJ1-1): SQTIHQWPATLVQPVGSPLSLECTVEGTSNPNLYWYRQAAGRGLQLLFYSVGIGQISSEVPQNLSASRPQDRQFILSSKKLLLSDSGFYLCAWSVRNTEAFFGQGTRLTVV.